One sample yielded the 19 T cell receptor beta chains listed below, sequenced in a study of T cell repertoires in cytomegalovirus infection. TCRdb re-called the reads with MiXCR, one entry per CDR3 protein. The sample holds more than 200,000 distinct CDR3 sequences, around 9% seen once. The sample taken for sequencing was PBMCs. The receptors were sampled from a human donor in good health (CMV status not recorded). Some clones in this sample may be carry-over from other donors' samples.

This clonotype appeared many times. This chain connects TRBV7-6 to TRBJ2-5; D is ambiguous. V lost 3 bases and J 5 bases, leaving 10 bases between the germline ends. Germline assignment: CDR1 SGHVS and CDR2 FNYEAQ. The CDR3 runs 13 residues. This CDR3 is CASSFEAPETQYF. In DNA form, the CDR3 reads TGTGCCAGCAGCTTTGAGGCCCCCGAGACCCAGTACTTC.

The rearrangement uses TRBV6-5 and TRBJ1-2, with TRBD1 matching over 9 bases. This CDR3 has 14 amino acids. The trim removed 6 bases at V and 7 bases at J, leaving 9 bases unmatched. Germline V CDR1 and CDR2: MNHEY, SVGAGI. DNA of the CDR3: TGTGCCAGCAGAACAATGGGACAGGGCACTGGCTACACCTTC. It yields the protein CASRTMGQGTGYTF.

This clonotype was counted at least ten times. This chain uses TRBV7-2 with TRBJ1-3; weak D call: TRBD1 (5 bases). Trimming left V 4 bases short and J 6 bases short, with 13 bases between. This CDR3 comprises 14 residues. The germline CDR1 and CDR2 sequences are SGHTA and FQGNSA. The CDR3 nucleotides read TGTGCCAGCAGCTCCCCGGGGCAGCTAAACACCATATATTTT. Residues: CASSSPGQLNTIYF. The full variable domain, in which reference TRBV7-2 and TRBJ1-3 provide the parts outside the CDR3, is GAGVSQSPSNKVTEKGKDVELRCDPISGHTALYWYRQSLGQGLEFLIYFQGNSAPDKSGLPSDRFSAERTGGSVSTLTIQRTQQEDSAVYLCASSSPGQLNTIYFGEGSWLTVV.

The table lists this clonotype with a few counts. The chain has TRBV7-7 and TRBJ2-2; unclear D gene. Germline lookup yields CDR1 SSHAT and CDR2 FNYEAQ (reference sequence). The CDR3 is made up of 14 amino acids. With 2 bases removed from V and 4 bases from J, the gap between germline ends came to 8 bases. CDR3 in amino acids: CASSLNGPTGELFF. CDR3 nucleotide sequence: TGTGCCAGCAGCTTAAACGGTCCCACCGGGGAGCTGTTTTTT.

This clonotype was observed a few times. The chain carries TRBV12-3 or TRBV12-4 and TRBJ1-5; 7 bases line up with TRBD1. V lost 4 bases, J lost 0 bases, and 3 bases stayed unmatched. The CDR3 is 15 residues long. CDR3 in amino acids: CASSYRGVSNQPQHF. The CDR3 DNA reads as TGTGCCAGCAGTTACAGGGGCGTTAGCAATCAGCCCCAGCATTTT.

This clonotype was seen at least ten times. The chain employs TRBV7-2 and TRBJ1-1; no clear D. Germline assignment: CDR1 SGHTA and CDR2 FQGNSA. With 10 bases removed from V and 5 bases from J, the gap between germline ends came to 11 bases. This CDR3 spans 11 amino acids. DNA of the CDR3: TGTGCCAACCAGCCGGTAACTGAAGCTTTCTTT. It is translated as CANQPVTEAFF.

This clonotype has a count of ten or more. The chain joins TRBV28 to TRBJ2-7; D perhaps matches TRBD2 (6 bases). V lost 8 bases, J lost 2 bases, and 13 bases lay in between. The CDR3 totals 13 residues. Germline lookup yields CDR1 MDHEN and CDR2 SYDVKM. The CDR3 nucleotides read TGTGCCAGCGGGACTTTAGTTCCCTACGAGCAGTACTTC. Translated, it gives CASGTLVPYEQYF.

This clonotype has a handful of counts. The chain joins TRBV20-1 to TRBJ1-5; a weak D match, TRBD1 (5 bases). V lost 0 bases and J lost 1, with 13 bases in between. Germline assignment: CDR1 DFQATT and CDR2 SNEGSKA (reference sequence). The CDR3 length is 16 residues. CDR3 sequence (DNA): TGCAGTGCTAGAGATTGGGGCGGGGTAAGCAATCAGCCCCAGCATTTT. It is translated as CSARDWGGVSNQPQHF.

This clonotype was detected ten times or more. This chain joins TRBV7-8 and TRBJ1-1; no firm D call. This CDR3 region has 16 residues. V was cut by 4 bases and J by 8 bases, with 23 bases left in between. Germline values: CDR1 SGHVS, CDR2 FQNEAQ. In DNA, the CDR3 is TGTGCCAGCAGCTACAAAGAAGGGCAGGCCTACATCGAAGCTTTCTTT. This translates into CASSYKEGQAYIEAFF.

This clonotype was picked up many times. This chain links TRBV7-2 with TRBJ1-4; 9 positions agree with TRBD1. The CDR3 covers 14 residues. CDR1 is SGHTA, CDR2 FQGNSA, per germline. With V trimmed by 5 bases and J by 7 bases, 5 bases remained unmatched. The CDR3 DNA sequence: TGTGCCAGCAGCGGACAGGGGTGGGGTGAAAAACTGTTTTTT. Translating it yields CASSGQGWGEKLFF.

This clonotype came up many times. The V and J genes are TRBV2 and TRBJ1-2; 7 bases agree with TRBD1. CDR3 length: 14 residues. J lost 3 bases, V lost 5 bases, and 6 bases had no gene match. Germline-derived CDR1 and CDR2 are SNHLY and FYNNEI. DNA for the CDR3: TGTGCCAGCAGTCCCGGACAGGCGGACTATGGCTACACCTTC. This sequence encodes CASSPGQADYGYTF.

In this sample, this clonotype turned up many times. The rearrangement joins TRBV7-8 to TRBJ2-1; D gene unclear. This CDR3 has 11 amino acids. Germline CDR1 and CDR2: SGHVS and FQNEAQ. V lost 3 bases to trimming and J lost 5 bases, with 2 bases between them. In DNA form, the CDR3 reads TGTGCCAGCAGCTTCAACAATGAGCAGTTCTTC. Its translation is CASSFNNEQFF. The full variable domain, in which reference TRBV7-8 and TRBJ2-1 provide the parts outside the CDR3, is GAGVSQSPRYKVAKRGQDVALRCDPISGHVSLFWYQQALGQGPEFLTYFQNEAQLDKSGLPSDRFFAERPEGSVSTLKIQRTQQEDSAVYLCASSFNNEQFFGPGTRLTVL.

This clonotype was seen at least ten times. This chain joins TRBV7-2 and TRBJ1-5; D gene unclear. With 1 base removed from V and 1 base from J, the gap between germline ends came to 11 bases. Germline assignment: CDR1 SGHTA and CDR2 FQGNSA. The CDR3 spans 16 residues. The CDR3 region is CASSLVTGFSNQPQHF. In DNA, the CDR3 is TGTGCCAGCAGCTTAGTAACGGGTTTCAGCAATCAGCCCCAGCATTTT.

This clonotype was detected only a few times. The chain is built from TRBV10-3 and TRBJ1-1; D is ambiguous. The length of the CDR3 is 11 residues. In germline, CDR1 is ENHRY, CDR2 SYGVKD. V gave up 6 bases and J gave up 0 bases, with 2 bases separating them. The CDR3 loop is CAIRVNTEAFF. Written as DNA, the CDR3 is TGTGCCATCAGGGTGAACACTGAAGCTTTCTTT.

The CDR3 nucleotides are TGTGCCACCCTGTCTGGGGGAAAGACTGGAAACACCATATATTTT. Residues: CATLSGGKTGNTIYF. The genes are TRBV28 and TRBJ1-3; a possible D gene is TRBD1 (5 bases). This CDR3 contains 15 residues. Trimming removed 10 bases at V and 2 bases at J, with 18 bases between. Looked up from germline, CDR1 is MDHEN and CDR2 is SYDVKM.

The chain couples TRBV5-1 to TRBJ1-4; D might be TRBD1 (6 bases). V was trimmed by 3 bases and J by 0 bases, leaving 9 bases between them. The CDR3 loop spans 15 amino acids. CDR1 is SGHRS and CDR2 is YFSETQ in the germline V gene. The CDR3 DNA follows: TGCGCCAGCAGCTCAGGGGAGGCAACTAATGAAAAACTGTTTTTT. Its protein product is CASSSGEATNEKLFF.

This clonotype was recorded at least ten times. The chain couples TRBV27 to TRBJ1-1; TRBD1 might be the D (5 bases). V lost 2 bases and J 5 bases, leaving 9 bases between the germline ends. Germline CDR1 and CDR2: MNHEY and SMNVEV (reference sequence). The CDR3 spans 13 residues. This CDR3 is CASSLRGKTEAFF. The CDR3 DNA sequence: TGTGCCAGCAGTTTACGGGGGAAGACTGAAGCTTTCTTT.

This clonotype was detected many times. The chain has TRBV6-6 and TRBJ2-7, with TRBD1 as a possible D gene (6 bases). The germline gives CDR1 MNHNY, CDR2 SVGAGI (reference sequence). This CDR3 has 13 amino acids. Between the trimmed V and J ends, which lost 2 bases and 3 bases, there was a span of 8 bases. CDR3 loop: CASSYGQIYEQYF. DNA of the CDR3: TGTGCCAGCAGTTACGGACAGATCTACGAGCAGTACTTC.

The V gene is TRBV20-1, the J gene TRBJ1-1; D might be TRBD1 (5 bases). Trimming removed 0 bases from V and 4 bases from J, with 12 bases in between. The CDR3 loop spans 14 amino acids. Germline CDR1 is DFQATT and CDR2 is SNEGSKA (reference sequence). The CDR3 here is CSAREVAGRTEAFF. CDR3 nucleotide sequence: TGCAGTGCTAGAGAGGTTGCAGGGCGCACTGAAGCTTTCTTT.